What follows are 7 T cell receptor beta chains derived from one specimen sequenced in a study of blood T cell repertoires in COVID-19. This table comes from immunoSEQ multiplex PCR, and its TCRdb copy is limited to in-frame clones, with some not included. The profile covers about 240,000 clones, with roughly 85% appearing a single time and around 3.4% taken by the ten largest. Input material: peripheral blood. The receptors here all came from a woman aged 18-30 years with acute or convalescent COVID-19.

The J gene is TRBJ2-2, the V gene TRBV6-1; TRBD2 is a possible D gene (6 bases). CDR3 length equals 17 residues. Between the trimmed V and J ends, which lost 0 bases and 6 bases, there was a span of 17 bases. Germline V gives CDR1 MNHNS, CDR2 SASEGT. CDR3 nucleotides: TGTGCCAGCAGTGAAGCGATGGGACTTAGCGATGCCGGGGAGCTGTTTTTT. This codes for CASSEAMGLSDAGELFF.

The rearrangement links TRBV7-9 to TRBJ2-5, with 8 nucleotides matching TRBD1. The V gene's germline CDR1 is SEHNR and CDR2 FQNEAQ (reference sequence). This CDR3 comprises 14 residues. The V segment lost 5 bases and the J segment 4 bases; nucleotides outside the gene matches: 6. The CDR3 loop reads CASSTGQGTETQYF. The CDR3 region has the DNA TGTGCCAGCAGCACCGGACAGGGAACAGAGACCCAGTACTTC.

The rearrangement links TRBV14 to TRBJ2-1, with TRBD1 as a possible D gene (5 bases). V dropped 3 bases and J dropped 4 bases, with 16 bases sitting between them. This CDR3 region has 16 residues. CDR1 and CDR2 from the germline V gene are SGHDN and FVKESK. CDR3 nucleotide sequence: TGTGCCAGCAGCCAGGTGGTAGGGGTTGGTTACAATGAGCAGTTCTTC. The encoded protein is CASSQVVGVGYNEQFF.

This clone came up a few times. This chain uses TRBV5-5 with TRBJ1-1; D is ambiguous. V was trimmed by 1 base and J by 4 bases, leaving 17 bases between them. This CDR3 comprises 16 residues. Germline V gene lookup returns CDR1 SGHKS and CDR2 YYEKEE (reference sequence). CDR3 sequence reads: CASSLWRVELGTEAFF. Here the CDR3 DNA reads TGTGCCAGCAGCTTGTGGAGGGTAGAGCTCGGCACTGAAGCTTTCTTT.

The rearrangement uses TRBV18 and TRBJ2-5; 7 bases match TRBD1. The junction had 9 bases not matched to a gene; V was cut back by 6 bases and J by 2 bases. Germline V gene data show CDR1 as KGHSH and CDR2 as LQKENI. The CDR3 totals 15 residues. Here the CDR3 DNA reads TGTGCCAGCTCGCAGACCGGGACAGCACAAGAGACCCAGTACTTC. Translation gives CASSQTGTAQETQYF. The whole variable domain, remainder taken from reference TRBV18 and TRBJ2-5, is NAGVMQNPRHLVRRRGQEARLRCSPMKGHSHVYWYRQLPEEGLKFMVYLQKENIIDESGMPKERFSAEFPKEGPSILRIQQVVRGDSAAYFCASSQTGTAQETQYFGPGTRLLVL.

V is TRBV11-2 and J is TRBJ2-7, with 9 bases lining up with TRBD2. Germline CDR1 is SGHAT and CDR2 is FQNNGV. This CDR3 is built from 15 residues. The J segment lost 6 bases and the V segment lost 6 bases, leaving 12 bases of the junction unmatched. For the CDR3, the DNA is TGTGCCAGCAGGAAGCCGGGACTAGCCGATGTCGAGCAGTACTTC. It is translated as CASRKPGLADVEQYF.

V gene TRBV19 combines with J gene TRBJ2-1; 12 bases are shared with TRBD2. Germline trimming cut 4 bases from V and 9 bases from J; bases unmatched to any gene: 4. CDR1 is LNHDA, CDR2 SQIVND, per germline (reference sequence). This CDR3 contains 14 residues. The CDR3 nucleotides read TGTGCCAGTAGTAGACTAGCGGGAGATACTGAGCAGTTCTTC. It specifies CASSRLAGDTEQFF.